A single sample gave rise to the 11 T cell receptor beta chains below, sequenced in a study of CD8+CD57+ T cells in acquired aplastic anemia. Profiles of TCR beta VDJ and CDR3 were generated from a genomic DNA template. TCRdb fed the reads into MiXCR, producing one record per CDR3 protein. The sample holds fewer than 250,000 distinct CDR3 sequences, less than 65% seen once. Sequenced sample: sorted CD4+, CD8+, or CD8+CD57+ T cells (not recorded which) from PBMCs. The receptors originated from a human donor in good health, serving as a control.

The chain combines TRBV29-1 with TRBJ2-1; 7 bases are a match to TRBD2. After removal of 7 bases from V and 6 bases from J, the junction contained 9 bases not matched to a gene. This CDR3 contains 13 residues. Germline V gene data show CDR1 as SQVTM and CDR2 as ANQGSEA. CDR3 nucleotide sequence: TGCAGCGGAGCAGCGGGACGTTCCAATGAGCAGTTCTTC. Translation gives CSGAAGRSNEQFF.

This clonotype was seen at least ten times. The V gene is TRBV12-3 or TRBV12-4, the J gene TRBJ1-6; D is unclear. There are 12 residues in the CDR3. Trimming left V 5 bases short and J 8 bases short, with 7 bases between. CDR3 DNA sequence: TGTGCCAGCAGTCCTAGGTATTCACCCCTCCACTTT. This translates into CASSPRYSPLHF.

The rearrangement uses TRBV4-2 and TRBJ2-7; possibly TRBD2 for D (6 bases). The germline V and J ends were trimmed by 4 bases and 3 bases, with 16 bases remaining between them. Germline assignment: CDR1 LGHNA and CDR2 YNFKEQ. The CDR3 loop spans 15 amino acids. The CDR3 here is CASSPLGGEVYEQYF. CDR3 DNA sequence: TGTGCCAGCAGCCCCCTGGGTGGGGAGGTCTACGAGCAGTACTTC.

Comments on this clonotype: A single base separates this from a much larger clone, so it may be a read error. V and J are TRBV11-2 and TRBJ1-1; D perhaps matches TRBD1 (6 bases). CDR3 length equals 17 residues. Per germline, CDR1 SGHAT and CDR2 FQNNGV. The CDR3: CASSPLGGGLMNTEALF. The CDR3 nucleotides are TGTGCCAGCAGCCCCCTCGGGGGGGGCCTCATGAACACTGAAGCTCTCTTT.

The chain carries TRBV7-2 and TRBJ1-2; D gene uncertain. Germline V gene sequence: CDR1 SGHTA, CDR2 FQGNSA. There are 13 residues in the CDR3. Trimming pared 5 bases from V and 5 bases from J, leaving 12 bases between. The CDR3 is CASSPVRSYGYTF. In DNA form, the CDR3 reads TGTGCCAGCAGCCCCGTCAGATCTTATGGCTACACCTTC.

This clonotype was counted at least ten times. Possible read error: a much larger clone is one base away. The chain joins TRBV20-1 to TRBJ2-7; 7 bases align to TRBD2. Germline V gene sequence: CDR1 DFQATT, CDR2 SNEGSKA (reference sequence). The CDR3 is 13 residues long. The CDR3 sequence is CSARAGERSLHQF. In nucleotides, the CDR3 is TGCAGTGCTAGGGCGGGGGAACGCAGCCTGCACCAGTTC.

Many counts were recorded for this clonotype. This sequence joins TRBV5-1 and TRBJ2-7, with 9 bases lining up with TRBD1. The length of the CDR3 is 14 residues. Germline V gives CDR1 SGHRS, CDR2 YFSETQ. The V and J ends lost 5 bases and 3 bases, in that order; junction bases with no gene match: 6. CDR3 residues: CASSMGQGVYEQYF. CDR3 bases: TGCGCCAGCAGTATGGGACAGGGTGTCTACGAGCAGTACTTC. Full variable domain (rest looked up from reference TRBV5-1 and TRBJ2-7): KAGVTQTPRYLIKTRGQQVTLSCSPISGHRSVSWYQQTPGQGLQFLFEYFSETQRNKGNFPGRFSGRQFSNSRSEMNVSTLELGDSALYLCASSMGQGVYEQYFGPGTRLTVT.

J is TRBJ2-3 and V is TRBV19; a possible D gene is TRBD1 (6 bases). The CDR3 has 15 amino acids. Germline CDR1 reads LNHDA; CDR2 reads SQIVND (reference sequence). The V end lost 5 bases, the J end lost 2 bases, and 14 bases lay between the germline ends. The CDR3 DNA is TGTGCCAGTAGTCTCCGGGACACCGCCACAGATACGCAGTATTTT. This sequence encodes CASSLRDTATDTQYF.

This clonotype was seen many times. This chain uses TRBV19 with TRBJ2-5, with a weak D call TRBD1 (5 bases). This CDR3 is 13 amino acids long. The germline gives CDR1 LNHDA, CDR2 SQIVND (reference sequence). The V gene lost 4 bases and the J gene lost 2 bases, with 8 bases spanning the gap. The CDR3 sequence: CASSTRQQETQYF. The CDR3 coding sequence is TGTGCCAGTAGTACCAGACAGCAAGAGACCCAGTACTTC.

The chain uses TRBV9 and TRBJ2-7; D remains ambiguous. V was clipped by 0 bases and J by 1 base, with 11 bases between them. The germline V gene has CDR1 SGDLS and CDR2 YYNGEE. The CDR3 runs to 15 residues. This chain's CDR3 is CASSVADHRSYEQYF. CDR3 sequence (DNA): TGTGCCAGCAGCGTAGCAGATCACCGGTCCTACGAGCAGTACTTC. Variable domain in full (rest from reference TRBV9 and TRBJ2-7): DSGVTQTPKHLITATGQRVTLRCSPRSGDLSVYWYQQSLDQGLQFLIQYYNGEERAKGNILERFSAQQFPDLHSELNLSSLELGDSALYFCASSVADHRSYEQYFGPGTRLTVT.

This clonotype was detected ten times or more. J is TRBJ1-5 and V is TRBV9, with D maybe TRBD1 (5 bases). The germline V gene has CDR1 SGDLS and CDR2 YYNGEE. The CDR3 length is 15 residues. V shed 0 bases and J shed 0 bases, with 7 bases lying between them. CDR3 in amino acids: CASSVVGDSNQPQHF. The CDR3 DNA follows: TGTGCCAGCAGCGTAGTGGGGGATAGCAATCAGCCCCAGCATTTT.